One T cell receptor (beta chain) is described in this entry. The data are from a study of blood T cell repertoires in COVID-19. At the level of the study: The United States, Italy and Spain were the sources of the acute and convalescent COVID-19 samples. From T cells, B-cell-depleted T cells, or PBMCs came the material, which was cDNA or gDNA.

Methods used by the authors: Amplification from reference gene primers served as the basis for estimated nucleated cell counts. Some clones are missing from TCRdb's copy, which holds only in-frame ones; the method was immunoSEQ multiplex PCR. From that table come the V and J calls and clone size; the DNA was used to work out D and trimming. The table lists about 190,000 clones, about 79% of them singletons, with roughly 25% in the top ten. In germline, CDR1 is SGHNT, CDR2 YYREEE (reference sequence). This CDR3 is built from 16 residues. V gave up 0 bases and J gave up 0 bases, with 10 bases separating them.

Sequencing used peripheral blood. This clonotype originated in a woman in her 70s with acute or convalescent COVID-19. The chain links TRBV5-4 to TRBJ2-1; D possibly corresponds to TRBD2 (6 bases). CDR3 DNA: TGTGCCAGCAGCTTGGGAGCGGGCAGCTCCTACAATGAGCAGTTCTTC. This encodes CASSLGAGSSYNEQFF. The complete variable domain, with remaining parts taken from reference TRBV5-4 and TRBJ2-1, reads ETGVTQSPTHLIKTRGQQVTLRCSSQSGHNTVSWYQQALGQGPQFIFQYYREEENGRGNFPPRFSGLQFPNYSSELNVNALELDDSALYLCASSLGAGSSYNEQFFGPGTRLTVL.